This TCR beta chain derives from a study of blood T cells in healthy people across ages. In regard to this clonotype: The antigen is unknown.

Study outcomes and limitations: A strong correlation between TCR beta diversity and naive T cell percentage was seen.

CDR1 and CDR2 from the germline V gene are SGHRS and YFSETQ. Trimming stripped 6 bases from V and 0 bases from J, with 4 bases between. The CDR3 spans 13 residues. The use of a sample-barcoded 5' primer and a J-beta primer mix characterized a second PCR of roughly 6 to 11 cycles. TCRdb called the 5' RACE reads again in MiXCR, with one record for every CDR3 protein. The sample shows a few hundred thousand distinct CDR3 sequences, over 45% of them seen only once. The material sequenced was blood. The chain joins TRBV5-1 to TRBJ2-6, with D unresolved. The clonotype was recovered from a man aged 55 to 69 in good health. This CDR3 is CASKDSGANVLTF. Written as DNA, the CDR3 is TGCGCCAGCAAAGACTCTGGGGCCAACGTCCTGACTTTC.